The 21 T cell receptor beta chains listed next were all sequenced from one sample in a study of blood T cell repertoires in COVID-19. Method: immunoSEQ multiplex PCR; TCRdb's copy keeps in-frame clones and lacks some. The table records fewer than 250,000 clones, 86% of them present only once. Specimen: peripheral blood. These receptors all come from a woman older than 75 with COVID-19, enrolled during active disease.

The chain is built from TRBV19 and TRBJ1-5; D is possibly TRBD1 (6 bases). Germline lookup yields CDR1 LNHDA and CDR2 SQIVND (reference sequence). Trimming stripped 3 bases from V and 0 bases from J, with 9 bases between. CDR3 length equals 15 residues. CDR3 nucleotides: TGTGCCAGTAGTATTACAGGGCCTAGCAATCAGCCCCAGCATTTT. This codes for CASSITGPSNQPQHF.

CDR3 amino acids: CASTFSGQGKGQPQHF. The CDR3, as DNA: TGTGCCAGTACCTTTTCCGGACAGGGAAAAGGTCAGCCCCAGCATTTT. The genes are TRBV19 and TRBJ1-5, with TRBD1 matching 8 bases. Germline loops: CDR1 LNHDA, CDR2 SQIVND (reference sequence). V shed 7 bases, J shed 6 bases, and the junction held 14 bases outside the gene matches. The CDR3 spans 16 residues. The full variable domain, completed using reference TRBV19 and TRBJ1-5, is DGGITQSPKYLFRKEGQNVTLSCEQNLNHDAMYWYRQDPGQGLRLIYYSQIVNDFQKGDIAEGYSVSREKKESFPLTVTSAQKNPTAFYLCASTFSGQGKGQPQHFGDGTRLSIL.

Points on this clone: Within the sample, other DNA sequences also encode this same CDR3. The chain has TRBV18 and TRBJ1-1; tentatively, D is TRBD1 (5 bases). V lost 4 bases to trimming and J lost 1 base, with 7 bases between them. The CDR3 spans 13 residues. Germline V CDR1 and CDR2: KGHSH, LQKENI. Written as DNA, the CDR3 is TGTGCCAGCTCACTTGACAGGAACACTGAAGCTTTCTTT. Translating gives CASSLDRNTEAFF.

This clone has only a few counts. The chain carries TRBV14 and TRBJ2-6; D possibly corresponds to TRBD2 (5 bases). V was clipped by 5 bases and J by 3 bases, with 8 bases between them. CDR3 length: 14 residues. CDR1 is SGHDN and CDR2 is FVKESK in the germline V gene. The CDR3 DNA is TGTGCCAGCAGCAGAGGGATTGGGGCCAACGTCCTGACTTTC. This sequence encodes CASSRGIGANVLTF.

The CDR3 region is CASSQDKGLSSLRGSPLHF. DNA of the CDR3: TGTGCCAGCAGCCAAGATAAGGGCCTAAGCTCCCTTCGGGGTTCACCCCTCCACTTT. The genes are TRBV14 and TRBJ1-6; no clear D gene. The CDR3 sequence is 19 residues long. Germline V gene lookup returns CDR1 SGHDN and CDR2 FVKESK. V lost 0 bases and J 9 bases, leaving 24 bases between the germline ends.

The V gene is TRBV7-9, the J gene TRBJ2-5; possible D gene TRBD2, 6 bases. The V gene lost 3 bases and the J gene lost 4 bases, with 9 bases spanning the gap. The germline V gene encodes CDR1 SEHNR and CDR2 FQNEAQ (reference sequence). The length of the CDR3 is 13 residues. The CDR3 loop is CASSFRGVETQYF. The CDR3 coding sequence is TGTGCCAGCAGCTTCCGCGGGGTAGAGACCCAGTACTTC.

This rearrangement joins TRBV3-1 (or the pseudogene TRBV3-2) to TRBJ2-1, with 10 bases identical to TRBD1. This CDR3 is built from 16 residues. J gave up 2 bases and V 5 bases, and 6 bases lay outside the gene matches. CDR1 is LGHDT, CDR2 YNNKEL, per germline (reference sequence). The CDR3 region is CASSKDRGTAYNEQFF. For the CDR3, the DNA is TGTGCCAGCAGCAAGGACAGGGGGACTGCCTACAATGAGCAGTTCTTC.

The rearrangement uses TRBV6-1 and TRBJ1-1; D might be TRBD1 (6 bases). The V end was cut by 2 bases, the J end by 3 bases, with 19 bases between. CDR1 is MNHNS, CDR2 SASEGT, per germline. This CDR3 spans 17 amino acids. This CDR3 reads CASSERTGSPVDTEAFF. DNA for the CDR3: TGTGCCAGCAGTGAAAGAACAGGGTCCCCGGTGGACACTGAAGCTTTCTTT.

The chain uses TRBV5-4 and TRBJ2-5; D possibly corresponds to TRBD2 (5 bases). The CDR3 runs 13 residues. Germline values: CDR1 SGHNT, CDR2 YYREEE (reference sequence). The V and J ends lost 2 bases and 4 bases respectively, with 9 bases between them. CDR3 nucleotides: TGTGCCAGCAGCTTATCGAGCGGAGAGACCCAGTACTTC. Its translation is CASSLSSGETQYF. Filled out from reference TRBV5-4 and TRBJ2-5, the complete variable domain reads ETGVTQSPTHLIKTRGQQVTLRCSSQSGHNTVSWYQQALGQGPQFIFQYYREEENGRGNFPPRFSGLQFPNYSSELNVNALELDDSALYLCASSLSSGETQYFGPGTRLLVL.

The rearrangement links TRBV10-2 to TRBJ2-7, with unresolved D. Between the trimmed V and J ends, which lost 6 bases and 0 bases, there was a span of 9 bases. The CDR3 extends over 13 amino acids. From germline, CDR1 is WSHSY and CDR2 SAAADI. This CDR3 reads CASRPSGSYEQYV. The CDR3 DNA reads TGCGCCAGCAGACCCTCGGGCTCCTACGAGCAGTACGTC.

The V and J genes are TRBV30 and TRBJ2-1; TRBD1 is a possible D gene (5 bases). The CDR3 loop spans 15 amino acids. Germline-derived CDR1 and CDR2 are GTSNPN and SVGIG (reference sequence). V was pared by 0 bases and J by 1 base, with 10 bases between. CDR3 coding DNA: TGTGCCTGGAGTGTAAACAGGTTGTCCTACAATGAGCAGTTCTTC. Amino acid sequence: CAWSVNRLSYNEQFF.

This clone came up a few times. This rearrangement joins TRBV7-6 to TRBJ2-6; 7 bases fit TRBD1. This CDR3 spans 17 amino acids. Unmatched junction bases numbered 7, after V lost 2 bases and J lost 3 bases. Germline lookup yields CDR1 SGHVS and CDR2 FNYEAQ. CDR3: CASSLKGGLGGANVLTF. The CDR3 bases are TGTGCCAGCAGCTTAAAAGGGGGCCTCGGTGGGGCCAACGTCCTGACTTTC.

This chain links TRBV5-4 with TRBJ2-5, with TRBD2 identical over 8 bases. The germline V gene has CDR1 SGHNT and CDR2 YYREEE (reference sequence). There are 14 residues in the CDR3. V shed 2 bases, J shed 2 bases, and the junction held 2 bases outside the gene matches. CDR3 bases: TGTGCCAGCAGCTTCGGCGGGGGGCAAGAGACCCAGTACTTC. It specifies CASSFGGGQETQYF.

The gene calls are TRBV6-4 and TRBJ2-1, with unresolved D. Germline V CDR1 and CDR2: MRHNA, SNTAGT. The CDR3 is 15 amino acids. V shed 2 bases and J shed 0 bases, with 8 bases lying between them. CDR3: CASSDGRVSYNEQFF. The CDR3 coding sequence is TGTGCCAGCAGTGACGGCCGGGTCTCCTACAATGAGCAGTTCTTC.

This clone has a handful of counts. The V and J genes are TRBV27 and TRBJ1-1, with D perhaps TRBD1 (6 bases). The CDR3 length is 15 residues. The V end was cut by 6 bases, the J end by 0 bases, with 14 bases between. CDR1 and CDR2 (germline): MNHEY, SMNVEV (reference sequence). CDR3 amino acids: CASSPQGNMNTEAFF. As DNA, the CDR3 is TGTGCCAGCAGCCCTCAGGGGAACATGAACACTGAAGCTTTCTTT.

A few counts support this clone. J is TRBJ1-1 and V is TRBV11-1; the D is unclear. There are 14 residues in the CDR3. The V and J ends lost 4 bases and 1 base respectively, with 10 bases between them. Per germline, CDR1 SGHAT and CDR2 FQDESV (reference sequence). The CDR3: CASSSGRWNTEAFF. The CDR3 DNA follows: TGTGCCAGCAGCTCAGGCAGATGGAACACTGAAGCTTTCTTT.

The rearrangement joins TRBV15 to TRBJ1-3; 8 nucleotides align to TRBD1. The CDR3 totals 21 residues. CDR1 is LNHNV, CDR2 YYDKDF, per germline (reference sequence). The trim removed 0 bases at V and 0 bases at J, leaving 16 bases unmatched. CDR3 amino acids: CATSRDSGSMTGVTSGNTIYF. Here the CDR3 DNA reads TGTGCCACCAGCAGAGATAGCGGTTCGATGACAGGGGTTACCTCTGGAAACACCATATATTTT.

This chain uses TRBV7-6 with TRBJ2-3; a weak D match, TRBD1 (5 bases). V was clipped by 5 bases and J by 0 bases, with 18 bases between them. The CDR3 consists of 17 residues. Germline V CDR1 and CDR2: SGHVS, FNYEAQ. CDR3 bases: TGTGCCAGCAGCCCAGGCCCAGGGCCCTCTAGCACAGATACGCAGTATTTT. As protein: CASSPGPGPSSTDTQYF.

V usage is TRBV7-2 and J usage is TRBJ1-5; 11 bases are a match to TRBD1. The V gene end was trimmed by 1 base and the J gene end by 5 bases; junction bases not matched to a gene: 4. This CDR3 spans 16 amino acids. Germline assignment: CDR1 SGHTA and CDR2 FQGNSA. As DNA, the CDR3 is TGTGCCAGCAGCTTAGTAGGGACAGGGGGACATCAGCCCCAGCATTTT. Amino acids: CASSLVGTGGHQPQHF.

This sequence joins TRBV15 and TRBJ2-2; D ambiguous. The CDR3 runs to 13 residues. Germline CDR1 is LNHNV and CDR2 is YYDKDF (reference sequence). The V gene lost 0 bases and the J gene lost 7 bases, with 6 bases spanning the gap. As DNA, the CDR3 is TGTGCCACCAGCAGAGACAGGCACGGGGAGCTGTTTTTT. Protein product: CATSRDRHGELFF.

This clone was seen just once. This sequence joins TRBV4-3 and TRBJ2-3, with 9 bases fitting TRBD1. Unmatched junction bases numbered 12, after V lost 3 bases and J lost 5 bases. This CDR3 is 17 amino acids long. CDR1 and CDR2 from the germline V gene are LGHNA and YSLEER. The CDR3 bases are TGCGCCAGCAGCCAGGCAACCAACAGGGGGCAAGGAGATACGCAGTATTTT. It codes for CASSQATNRGQGDTQYF.